These 5 T cell receptor beta chains came from one sample sequenced in a study of T cell changes during pregnancy in multiple sclerosis. Sequenced by immunoSEQ multiplex PCR; TCRdb stores in-frame clones only, minus some. The sample consists of more than 40,000 clones, approximately 91% of them appearing once. The material sequenced was CD8+ T cells from peripheral blood mononuclear cells, taken after pregnancy. The receptors derive from a female donor with multiple sclerosis, enrolled in a pregnancy study.

The chain couples TRBV2 to TRBJ1-2, with D maybe TRBD1 (5 bases). V lost 8 bases, J lost 7 bases, and 20 bases lay in between. The CDR3 sequence is 14 residues long. The germline CDR1 and CDR2 sequences are SNHLY and FYNNEI. The CDR3 sequence is CASGQPQGIAGYTF. The DNA of the CDR3 is TGTGCCAGCGGTCAGCCCCAGGGCATTGCTGGCTACACCTTC.

This rearrangement joins TRBV6-5 to TRBJ2-7; TRBD1 aligns across 9 bases. With 2 bases clipped from V and 3 bases from J, the junction kept 2 bases outside the gene matches. This CDR3 spans 14 amino acids. Looked up from germline, CDR1 is MNHEY and CDR2 is SVGAGI. CDR3 nucleotide sequence: TGTGCCAGCAGTTACCGGGACAGGGACTACGAGCAGTACTTC. It encodes CASSYRDRDYEQYF.

The chain carries TRBV10-1 and TRBJ2-7, with D possibly TRBD2 on 6 matching bases. Per the germline V gene, CDR1 is WNHNN and CDR2 is SYGVQD (reference sequence). The CDR3 covers 12 residues. V dropped 2 bases and J dropped 4 bases, with 6 bases sitting between them. The CDR3 coding sequence is TGCGCCAGCAGTGAGGCGGGGTACGAGCAGTACTTC. This gives the protein CASSEAGYEQYF.

The CDR3 region has the DNA TGCAGCGTTGAAAATCGGGGGGGAAGGCCTGAAGCTTTCTTT. Amino acid sequence: CSVENRGGRPEAFF. The chain employs TRBV29-1 and TRBJ1-1, with D perhaps TRBD1 (5 bases). Germline CDR1 and CDR2: SQVTM and ANQGSEA. Trimming cost V 2 bases and J 6 bases, with 16 bases left between them. The CDR3 is 14 amino acids.

The chain couples TRBV10-3 to TRBJ2-1; 11 positions agree with TRBD2. The CDR3 runs 15 residues. The V gene end was trimmed by 4 bases and the J gene end by 4 bases; junction bases not matched to a gene: 3. The germline gives CDR1 ENHRY, CDR2 SYGVKD. This CDR3 reads CAISASGRNYNEQFF. As DNA, the CDR3 is TGTGCCATCAGTGCTAGCGGGAGGAATTACAATGAGCAGTTCTTC.